The clone carrying this T cell receptor (beta chain) was seen only a few times. This sample was included in a study of blood T cells in healthy people across ages. A second PCR of 7 to 11 cycles used a sample-barcoded 5' primer and a J-beta primer mix. TCRdb re-derived calls from the 5' RACE reads in MiXCR, one entry per CDR3 protein. This sample has about 1.8 million distinct CDR3 sequences, with around 50% found just once. Those donating, healthy Caucasian individuals from Russia, were aged roughly 6 to 100. Sequencing was done on a sample of blood. The receptor's source is a woman aged 40 to 49 in good health.

The CDR3 DNA is TGTGCCAGCGGAAGGACTGACCTCCAAAACATTCAGTACTTC. Translating it yields CASGRTDLQNIQYF. The chain carries TRBV2 and TRBJ2-4; D possibly corresponds to TRBD2 (5 bases). Trimming took 8 bases from V and 5 from J, leaving 16 bases between them. The CDR3 consists of 14 residues. The germline V gene encodes CDR1 SNHLY and CDR2 FYNNEI.